The rows below give T cell receptor beta chains drawn from one sample of a study of Ad26.COV2.S vaccination and SARS-CoV-2 variants. Generated by immunoSEQ multiplex PCR, the TCRdb table keeps only in-frame clones and is missing some. Altogether about 350,000 clones are present, around 90% being singletons, with the ten largest covering under 4%. The material sequenced was peripheral blood, taken after recovery from COVID-19. These receptors all stem from a human donor who had recovered from COVID-19. Both conserved end residues are part of each CDR3. The D gene is left open where the match is weak. Rows give clone size only sometimes, using once, few, many, or a class for an expanded clone.

>TRBD1|TRBV6-5|14|TRBJ2-3|few
CASSLQGDGDTQYF
TGTGCCAGCTCTCTACAGGGGGACGGAGATACGCAGTATTTT
>TRBD2|TRBV5-5|17|TRBJ2-2|.
CASSLDPAGENTGELFF
TGTGCCAGCAGCTTGGATCCAGCGGGGGAGAACACCGGGGAGCTGTTTTTT
>.|TRBV5-1|13|TRBJ1-1|.
CASSWVENTEAFF
TGCGCCAGCAGCTGGGTGGAGAACACTGAAGCTTTCTTT
>TRBD1|TRBV5-4|13|TRBJ2-7|.
CAAGTAGSYEQYF
TGTGCCGCCGGGACAGCTGGCTCCTACGAGCAGTACTTC
>.|TRBV27|15|TRBJ1-4|once
CASSPTIATNEKLFF
TGTGCCAGCAGTCCGACCATTGCAACTAATGAAAAACTGTTTTTT
>TRBD1|TRBV19|15|TRBJ1-2|.
CASSASGDRGYGYTF
TGTGCCAGTAGTGCATCAGGGGACAGGGGCTATGGCTACACCTTC
>TRBD2|TRBV2|17|TRBJ2-3|.
CASSVSHSSGDTDTQYF
TGTGCCAGCTCCGTCTCTCACTCTAGCGGGGACACAGATACGCAGTATTTT
>.|TRBV3-1/TRBV3-2|16|TRBJ2-3|.
CASSQSSGGSSDTQYF
TGTGCCAGCAGCCAATCCTCCGGGGGAAGCTCAGATACGCAGTATTTT
>.|TRBV6-1|16|TRBJ1-2|once
CASSEDILGYNYGYTF
TGTGCCAGCAGTGAAGACATACTGGGCTATAACTATGGCTACACCTTC
>.|TRBV4-2|14|TRBJ2-2|.
CASSQDRTTGELFF
TGTGCCAGCAGCCAAGATAGGACGACCGGGGAGCTGTTTTTT